These T cell receptor beta chains were read from a single sample in a study of T cell repertoires in cytomegalovirus infection. TCRdb called the reads again in MiXCR, with one record for every CDR3 protein. The repertoire includes 150,000 to 200,000 distinct CDR3 sequences, 28% of them detected once, and around 29% sits in the top ten. The specimen sequenced was PBMCs. Every receptor here comes from a human donor in good health (CMV status not recorded). Some clones in this sample may be carry-over from other donors' samples. Both conserved end residues are part of each CDR3. The D gene is left open where the match is weak. Clone size is stated in some rows and not others, as once, few, many or a class when expanded.

V gene: TRBV20-1; clone size: -; J gene: TRBJ1-2; D gene: -; CDR3 DNA: TGCAGTGCTAGAGACCAACAAACCCTGAACTATGGCTACACCTTC; CDR3 protein: CSARDQQTLNYGYTF
V gene: TRBV6-5; clone size: -; J gene: TRBJ1-2; D gene: TRBD1; CDR3 DNA: TGTGCCAGCAGTTCCGGGACAGATGTCTATGGCTACACCTTC; CDR3 protein: CASSSGTDVYGYTF
V gene: TRBV3-1; clone size: -; J gene: TRBJ1-2; D gene: -; CDR3 DNA: TGTGCCAGCAGCCGGGCTCCCCCAGGATTCTATGGCTACACCTTC; CDR3 protein: CASSRAPPGFYGYTF
V gene: TRBV5-4; clone size: many; J gene: TRBJ2-1; D gene: TRBD1; CDR3 DNA: TGTGCCAGCAGCTTTCGGCAGGGGGCTCGCAATGAGCAGTTCTTC; CDR3 protein: CASSFRQGARNEQFF
V gene: TRBV15; clone size: -; J gene: TRBJ1-1; D gene: TRBD1; CDR3 DNA: TGTGCCACCAGCCTTGACAGGGAGGACACTGAAGCTTTCTTT; CDR3 protein: CATSLDREDTEAFF
V gene: TRBV12-5; clone size: -; J gene: TRBJ1-5; D gene: -; CDR3 DNA: TGTGCTAGTGGTTTGGTACTTGGTCAGCCCCAGCATTTT; CDR3 protein: CASGLVLGQPQHF
V gene: TRBV12-3/TRBV12-4; clone size: few; J gene: TRBJ1-1; D gene: TRBD1; CDR3 DNA: TGTGCCAGCAGTTTTGGGACAGATAACACTGAAGCTTTCTTT; CDR3 protein: CASSFGTDNTEAFF
V gene: TRBV7-9; clone size: many; J gene: TRBJ1-6; D gene: -; CDR3 DNA: TGTGCCAGCAGCTTAGAGGTTCGGGGAAATTCACCCCTCCACTTT; CDR3 protein: CASSLEVRGNSPLHF
V gene: TRBV19; clone size: -; J gene: TRBJ1-6; D gene: -; CDR3 DNA: TGTGCCAGTAGCCTTCGACGGGGGGGGCGTTCACCCCTCCACTTT; CDR3 protein: CASSLRRGGRSPLHF
V gene: TRBV19; clone size: few; J gene: TRBJ1-6; D gene: -; CDR3 DNA: TGTGCCAGTTCTATCTGGACCGGGGTCCTCTCCTATAATTCACCCCTCCACTTT; CDR3 protein: CASSIWTGVLSYNSPLHF
V gene: TRBV10-2; clone size: -; J gene: TRBJ1-6; D gene: TRBD1; CDR3 DNA: TGCGCCAGCAGTCGGGACAGTGCCAATTCACCCCTCCACTTT; CDR3 protein: CASSRDSANSPLHF
V gene: TRBV2; clone size: -; J gene: TRBJ1-1; D gene: -; CDR3 DNA: TGTGCCAGCAGGGGCAAAACTGAAGCTTTCTTT; CDR3 protein: CASRGKTEAFF
V gene: TRBV6-1; clone size: -; J gene: TRBJ1-1; D gene: -; CDR3 DNA: TGTGCCAGCAGACGTGAGGGGGGGAACACTGAAGCTTTCTTT; CDR3 protein: CASRREGGNTEAFF
V gene: TRBV30; clone size: -; J gene: TRBJ2-7; D gene: -; CDR3 DNA: TGTGCCTGGAGTCCTCGGCAGGGTGCCCCAAACGAGCAGTACTTC; CDR3 protein: CAWSPRQGAPNEQYF
V gene: TRBV10-3; clone size: -; J gene: TRBJ2-5; D gene: -; CDR3 DNA: TGTGCCATCAGGGATTTACAAGAGACCCAGTACTTC; CDR3 protein: CAIRDLQETQYF
V gene: TRBV4-3; clone size: few; J gene: TRBJ2-2; D gene: -; CDR3 DNA: TGCGCCAGCAGCCTACAGTCGGACAGCCGCGCGAACACCGGGGAGCTGTTTTTT; CDR3 protein: CASSLQSDSRANTGELFF
V gene: TRBV2; clone size: many; J gene: TRBJ1-5; D gene: -; CDR3 DNA: TGTGCCAGCAGCGCCTGGGAGGGAGTAAGCAATCAGCCCCAGCATTTT; CDR3 protein: CASSAWEGVSNQPQHF
V gene: TRBV7-2; clone size: many; J gene: TRBJ1-5; D gene: -; CDR3 DNA: TGTGCCAGCAGCCACTACAGGGTTAGCAATCAGCCCCAGCATTTT; CDR3 protein: CASSHYRVSNQPQHF
V gene: TRBV5-1; clone size: -; J gene: TRBJ1-1; D gene: -; CDR3 DNA: TGCGCCAGCAGCTTGGCCGAGGGATTGAACACTGAAGCTTTCTTT; CDR3 protein: CASSLAEGLNTEAFF
V gene: TRBV7-2; clone size: many; J gene: TRBJ1-6; D gene: -; CDR3 DNA: TGTGCCAGCAGCTTAACGGGAGCGCCCCTCCACTTT; CDR3 protein: CASSLTGAPLHF
V gene: TRBV11-2; clone size: few; J gene: TRBJ1-1; D gene: -; CDR3 DNA: TGTGCCAGCAGCTTGGATGTACATCAGAACACTGAAGCTTTCTTT; CDR3 protein: CASSLDVHQNTEAFF
V gene: TRBV11-2; clone size: many; J gene: TRBJ1-2; D gene: -; CDR3 DNA: TGTGCCAGCAGCTTAGGTTCCGGGAACTATGGCTACACCTTC; CDR3 protein: CASSLGSGNYGYTF
V gene: TRBV5-4; clone size: -; J gene: TRBJ1-1; D gene: -; CDR3 DNA: TGTGCCAGCAGCTCACAATTAGACAGTTACACTGAAGCTTTCTTT; CDR3 protein: CASSSQLDSYTEAFF
V gene: TRBV7-2; clone size: -; J gene: TRBJ2-7; D gene: -; CDR3 DNA: TGTGCCAGCAGCCTTAGATGGGATTCCTACGAGCAGTACTTC; CDR3 protein: CASSLRWDSYEQYF
V gene: TRBV7-2; clone size: many; J gene: TRBJ1-4; D gene: -; CDR3 DNA: TGTGCCAGCAGCTTAGTAACAGGAGTTAAACTGTTTTTT; CDR3 protein: CASSLVTGVKLFF
V gene: TRBV12-3/TRBV12-4; clone size: few; J gene: TRBJ2-2; D gene: -; CDR3 DNA: TGTGCCAGCAGAGAGGGCAGACTAAACACCGGGGAGCTGTTTTTT; CDR3 protein: CASREGRLNTGELFF
V gene: TRBV12-3/TRBV12-4; clone size: few; J gene: TRBJ2-3; D gene: -; CDR3 DNA: TGTGCCAGCAGTACCTTACAGGGAGGCACGCAGTATTTT; CDR3 protein: CASSTLQGGTQYF
V gene: TRBV20-1; clone size: few; J gene: TRBJ2-7; D gene: TRBD1; CDR3 DNA: TGCAGTGCTAGAGGGCAGGGGGCCACCTCCTACGAGCAGTACTTC; CDR3 protein: CSARGQGATSYEQYF
V gene: TRBV12-3/TRBV12-4; clone size: -; J gene: TRBJ1-1; D gene: TRBD1; CDR3 DNA: TGTGCCAGCAGTCTATCACAGGGGGCCGGCACTGATGCTTTCTTT; CDR3 protein: CASSLSQGAGTDAFF
V gene: TRBV6-5; clone size: -; J gene: TRBJ2-5; D gene: TRBD1; CDR3 DNA: TGTGCCAGCAGTTACATGGGGACAGATTACCAAGAGACCCAGTACTTC; CDR3 protein: CASSYMGTDYQETQYF
V gene: TRBV6-2/TRBV6-3; clone size: few; J gene: TRBJ2-2; D gene: TRBD2; CDR3 DNA: TGTGCCAGCAGCCGGACTAGCGGGGGGGTAAAGACCGGGGAGCTGTTTTTT; CDR3 protein: CASSRTSGGVKTGELFF
V gene: TRBV12-5; clone size: few; J gene: TRBJ1-1; D gene: TRBD1; CDR3 DNA: TGTGCTAGTGGTTTATTCTCAGGGGGAACTGAAGCTTTCTTT; CDR3 protein: CASGLFSGGTEAFF
V gene: TRBV7-2; clone size: many; J gene: TRBJ2-5; D gene: -; CDR3 DNA: TGTGCCAGCAGCCTCGCGGGTCGGGGGCTGGAGGAGACCCAGTACTTC; CDR3 protein: CASSLAGRGLEETQYF
V gene: TRBV5-5; clone size: -; J gene: TRBJ1-5; D gene: -; CDR3 DNA: TGTGCCAGCAGCTTCTTACAGTTCGATAGCAATCAGCCCCAGCATTTT; CDR3 protein: CASSFLQFDSNQPQHF
V gene: TRBV29-1; clone size: -; J gene: TRBJ2-3; D gene: -; CDR3 DNA: TGCAGCGTTGTTACAGGTGACACAGATACGCAGTATTTT; CDR3 protein: CSVVTGDTDTQYF
V gene: TRBV18; clone size: -; J gene: TRBJ2-1; D gene: TRBD2; CDR3 DNA: TGTGCCAGCTCCCGGGAGGATTACAATGAGCAGTTCTTC; CDR3 protein: CASSREDYNEQFF
V gene: TRBV7-8; clone size: -; J gene: TRBJ1-5; D gene: -; CDR3 DNA: TGTGCCAGCAGCTTAGGGGGGAGGGGGTCGGGCAATCAGCCCCAGCATTTT; CDR3 protein: CASSLGGRGSGNQPQHF
V gene: TRBV6-5; clone size: -; J gene: TRBJ1-3; D gene: -; CDR3 DNA: TGTGCCAGCACCCCCGGCCCGGGCGGTGGAAACACCATATATTTT; CDR3 protein: CASTPGPGGGNTIYF
V gene: TRBV4-1; clone size: -; J gene: TRBJ1-1; D gene: TRBD1; CDR3 DNA: TGCGCCAGCAGCCAAGATAGGGCAGGGGGGAACACTGAAGCTTTCTTT; CDR3 protein: CASSQDRAGGNTEAFF
V gene: TRBV20-1; clone size: -; J gene: TRBJ2-5; D gene: -; CDR3 DNA: TGCAGTGCAGACGGACAAGCTTCCCGAGAGACCCAGTACTTC; CDR3 protein: CSADGQASRETQYF